The 13 T cell receptor beta chains below were found in one sample sequenced in a study of vaccination effects on CD4 cells after COVID-19. CD4+ T cells specific for antigen were expanded with viral peptide pools by the ViraFEST assay before sequencing. Subsequent to roughly 10 days of culture, CD4+ T cells were isolated. The participants, recipients of two vaccine doses, got either BNT162b2 or mRNA-1273. These receptors have no known antigen. Some clones are missing from TCRdb's copy, which holds only in-frame ones; the method was immunoSEQ multiplex PCR. Of 75,000 or so clones detected, roughly 80% appear once; the ten largest clones hold around 1.1%. Source: CD4+ T cells from PBMCs cultured with HCoV-OC43 spike peptides, taken after COVID-19 vaccination. Noted subset: HCoV-OC43 spike overlapping peptide pool stimulation. The receptors here all came from a human donor who received a COVID-19 vaccine.

The rearrangement uses TRBV19 and TRBJ2-5; 8 bases match TRBD2. J lost 2 bases, V lost 3 bases, and 8 bases had no gene match. The CDR3 has 16 residues. Germline values: CDR1 LNHDA, CDR2 SQIVND (reference sequence). The CDR3 bases are TGTGCCAGTAGTATTCGGGGGGGGTTTGGGCAAGAGACCCAGTACTTC. Translating gives CASSIRGGFGQETQYF.

The rearrangement uses TRBV7-8 and TRBJ2-6; D might be TRBD1 (5 bases). The germline V gene encodes CDR1 SGHVS and CDR2 FQNEAQ. Trimming took 2 bases from V and 0 from J, leaving 11 bases between them. CDR3 length: 17 residues. The CDR3 protein is CASSLFQGNSGANVLTF. The DNA for the CDR3 is TGTGCCAGCAGCTTATTCCAGGGAAACTCTGGGGCCAACGTCCTGACTTTC. Complete variable domain (other parts from reference TRBV7-8 and TRBJ2-6): GAGVSQSPRYKVAKRGQDVALRCDPISGHVSLFWYQQALGQGPEFLTYFQNEAQLDKSGLPSDRFFAERPEGSVSTLKIQRTQQEDSAVYLCASSLFQGNSGANVLTFGAGSRLTVL.

The chain employs TRBV9 and TRBJ2-5; D gene ambiguous. V shed 2 bases and J shed 7 bases, with 12 bases lying between them. CDR3 length: 13 amino acids. CDR1 and CDR2 (germline): SGDLS, YYNGEE. For the CDR3, the DNA is TGTGCCAGCAGCGTGGACCCAAAGGGGACCCAGTACTTC. It encodes CASSVDPKGTQYF. Full variable domain (outside the CDR3, taken from reference TRBV9 and TRBJ2-5): DSGVTQTPKHLITATGQRVTLRCSPRSGDLSVYWYQQSLDQGLQFLIQYYNGEERAKGNILERFSAQQFPDLHSELNLSSLELGDSALYFCASSVDPKGTQYFGPGTRLLVL.

The chain has TRBV7-9 and TRBJ2-6, with 7 bases fitting TRBD1. Losses at the gene ends were 7 bases for V and 4 bases for J; bases not matched to a gene: 10. The CDR3 totals 16 residues. Germline values: CDR1 SEHNR, CDR2 FQNEAQ (reference sequence). The CDR3 region has the DNA TGTGCCAGCACCATTCTCACAGGGGCCGGGGCCAACGTCCTGACTTTC. Amino acid sequence: CASTILTGAGANVLTF.

For the CDR3, the DNA is TGTGCCAGCAGTCCCCGACGGGCGGTGGGCTATGGCTACACCTTC. This encodes CASSPRRAVGYGYTF. This chain links TRBV27 with TRBJ1-2; unclear D gene. Trimming removed 5 bases from V and 4 bases from J, with 17 bases in between. The CDR3 has 15 residues. From germline, CDR1 is MNHEY and CDR2 SMNVEV (reference sequence).

The rearrangement joins TRBV18 to TRBJ2-2; D ambiguous. Germline V gives CDR1 KGHSH, CDR2 LQKENI. V was cut by 4 bases and J by 1 base, with 7 bases left in between. The CDR3 length is 14 residues. The CDR3 spells CASSRLRNTGELFF. The CDR3 DNA sequence: TGTGCCAGCTCACGTCTAAGGAACACCGGGGAGCTGTTTTTT.

This chain uses TRBV9 with TRBJ2-1; no firm D call. CDR3 length equals 16 residues. The V gene's germline CDR1 is SGDLS and CDR2 YYNGEE. Trimming took off 0 bases at V and 4 bases at J, with 14 bases between the two ends. This CDR3 is CASSVGKRTGYNEQFF. The DNA for the CDR3 is TGTGCCAGCAGCGTAGGAAAAAGGACCGGATACAATGAGCAGTTCTTC.

The chain carries TRBV3-1 (or the pseudogene TRBV3-2) and TRBJ2-3, with 12 bases fitting TRBD2. The CDR3 contains 24 residues. The V segment lost 0 bases and the J segment 0 bases; nucleotides outside the gene matches: 22. Germline loops: CDR1 LGHDT, CDR2 YNNKEL (reference sequence). The CDR3 bases are TGTGCCAGCAGCCAAGATAGAAAATGGGAGGTGCTAGCGGGGGGGCCGCGGAGCACAGATACGCAGTATTTT. Its translation: CASSQDRKWEVLAGGPRSTDTQYF.

The chain recombines TRBV19 with TRBJ1-5; a weak D match, TRBD1 (5 bases). The CDR3 contains 15 residues. Trimming shortened V by 4 bases and J by 2 bases, and 12 bases separated the two germline ends. Germline V lookup: CDR1 LNHDA, CDR2 SQIVND (reference sequence). CDR3 protein: CASSTQGKGNQPQHF. In DNA, the CDR3 is TGTGCCAGTAGTACTCAGGGAAAGGGCAATCAGCCCCAGCATTTT.

This sequence joins TRBV5-8 and TRBJ2-3; a weak D match, TRBD1 (5 bases). Per germline, CDR1 SGHTS and CDR2 YDEGEE. CDR3 size: 16 residues. The V gene lost 4 bases and the J gene lost 4 bases, with 19 bases spanning the gap. CDR3: CASSLSVGQGPDTQYF. The CDR3 DNA sequence: TGTGCCAGCAGCCTCTCCGTGGGGCAGGGCCCAGATACGCAGTATTTT.

The V call is TRBV5-1, the J call TRBJ2-1; 9 bases align to TRBD2. The CDR3 spans 16 residues. With V trimmed by 4 bases and J by 10 bases, 15 bases remained unmatched. Germline V gene data show CDR1 as SGHRS and CDR2 as YFSETQ. The chain's CDR3 is CASSENLAGAGGEQFF. The DNA of the CDR3 is TGCGCCAGCAGCGAGAACTTAGCGGGGGCAGGAGGGGAGCAGTTCTTC.

This clone was picked up a small number of times. The V and J genes are TRBV6-5 and TRBJ1-2; TRBD1 aligns across 7 bases. The CDR3 runs to 13 residues. Germline CDR1 is MNHEY and CDR2 is SVGAGI. V lost 5 bases to trimming and J lost 2 bases; unmatched junction nucleotides: 2. CDR3 in amino acids: CASSTRGNYGYTF. The CDR3, as DNA: TGTGCCAGCAGTACCAGGGGGAACTATGGCTACACCTTC.

This clone came up a few times. The chain couples TRBV5-8 to TRBJ2-2; no clear D. The CDR3 totals 15 residues. Deletions cut 4 bases from V and 1 base from J, with 11 bases between. Germline loops: CDR1 SGHTS, CDR2 YDEGEE. CDR3 region: CASSPVAVNTGELFF. DNA for the CDR3: TGTGCCAGCAGCCCCGTAGCTGTGAACACCGGGGAGCTGTTTTTT.